The 30 T cell receptor beta chains in this list originate from one sample, sequenced in a study of early stage breast cancer tumors. Method: immunoSEQ multiplex PCR; TCRdb's copy keeps in-frame clones and lacks some. The sample shows 55,000 to 70,000 clones, around 80% of them seen only once. Specimen: blood. The source of these receptors is a person aged 40 to 50 with breast cancer.

This chain links TRBV27 with TRBJ2-2, with D tentatively TRBD1 (5 bases). Germline-derived CDR1 and CDR2 are MNHEY and SMNVEV (reference sequence). The V end was cut by 5 bases, the J end by 6 bases, with 10 bases between. This CDR3 has 13 residues. The CDR3 DNA reads TGTGCCAGCAGTCCGCAGGGTTCCGGGGAGCTGTTTTTT. This sequence encodes CASSPQGSGELFF.

In DNA, the CDR3 is TGTGCCAGCAGCGAGCAGGGGGGCTATCCCTACGAGCAGTACTTC. This translates into CASSEQGGYPYEQYF. The chain employs TRBV9 and TRBJ2-7; TRBD1 might be the D (7 bases). The ends were cut back, 3 bases at V and 2 bases at J, with 15 bases in the middle. Germline V gene data show CDR1 as SGDLS and CDR2 as YYNGEE. The CDR3 runs 15 residues.

This chain joins TRBV18 and TRBJ1-1, with TRBD1 as a possible D gene (5 bases). V was pared by 2 bases and J by 2 bases, with 9 bases between. This CDR3 contains 14 residues. Germline CDR1 is KGHSH and CDR2 is LQKENI. The CDR3 protein is CASSPVGTNTEAFF. The CDR3 bases are TGTGCCAGCTCACCAGTTGGGACTAACACTGAAGCTTTCTTT.

The table lists this clone with many counts. The gene calls are TRBV11-3 and TRBJ1-1; D not certain. CDR1 is SGHNT, CDR2 YENEEA, per germline. The V end lost 1 base, the J end lost 3 bases, and 6 bases lay between the germline ends. This CDR3 is built from 13 residues. The CDR3 sequence: CASSLVPDTEAFF. DNA for the CDR3: TGTGCCAGCAGCTTAGTGCCGGACACTGAAGCTTTCTTT.

The chain couples TRBV5-1 to TRBJ2-2; a possible D gene is TRBD1 (5 bases). The CDR3 is 15 amino acids. Germline loops: CDR1 SGHRS, CDR2 YFSETQ. V lost 5 bases, J lost 1 base, and 12 bases lay in between. The CDR3 sequence is CASSFGHENTGELFF. The CDR3 region has the DNA TGCGCCAGCAGTTTTGGACACGAGAACACCGGGGAGCTGTTTTTT.

The count of this clone is one. The chain couples TRBV4-1 to TRBJ2-5; D might be TRBD2 (6 bases). CDR3 length: 13 amino acids. Trimming removed 6 bases from V and 7 bases from J, with 15 bases in between. Germline loops: CDR1 MGHRA, CDR2 YSYEKL. CDR3 loop: CASSRREDGTQYF. CDR3 DNA sequence: TGCGCCAGCAGTCGCAGGGAGGACGGGACCCAGTACTTC.

The chain joins TRBV6-1 to TRBJ1-5, with no clear D. CDR1 and CDR2 from the germline V gene are MNHNS and SASEGT. Trimming shortened V by 3 bases and J by 3 bases, and 12 bases separated the two germline ends. This CDR3 contains 15 residues. As DNA, the CDR3 is TGTGCCAGCAGTGACCAAGGGCCCAACAATCAGCCCCAGCATTTT. Translated, it gives CASSDQGPNNQPQHF.

The CDR3 is CASSPQGPPNTEAFF. The CDR3 bases are TGTGCCAGCAGTCCTCAGGGGCCACCGAACACTGAAGCTTTCTTT. The chain links TRBV28 to TRBJ1-1; D may be TRBD1 (6 bases). This CDR3 has 15 amino acids. Germline V gives CDR1 MDHEN, CDR2 SYDVKM. With 5 bases removed from V and 1 base from J, the gap between germline ends came to 14 bases.

The V and J genes are TRBV28 and TRBJ2-7; a weak D match, TRBD2 (6 bases). The V end lost 5 bases, the J end lost 0 bases, and 8 bases lay between the germline ends. Germline values: CDR1 MDHEN, CDR2 SYDVKM. There are 13 residues in the CDR3. Here the CDR3 reads CASSQRVSYEQYF. The CDR3 DNA reads as TGTGCCAGCAGTCAGCGGGTCTCCTACGAGCAGTACTTC.

This chain links TRBV2 with TRBJ1-5, with D tentatively TRBD1 (5 bases). CDR3 length: 14 residues. Per the germline V gene, CDR1 is SNHLY and CDR2 is FYNNEI. V was trimmed by 5 bases and J by 2 bases, leaving 10 bases between them. The chain's CDR3 is CASSIRDGNQPQHF. Written as DNA, the CDR3 is TGTGCCAGCAGTATCCGGGACGGCAATCAGCCCCAGCATTTT.

CDR3 nucleotides: TGTGCCAGTTCTATGAGAAGGACCCCGGGCTACGAGCAGTACTTC. It specifies CASSMRRTPGYEQYF. The chain has TRBV19 and TRBJ2-7; D not certain. The CDR3 loop spans 15 amino acids. Germline CDR1 is LNHDA and CDR2 is SQIVND (reference sequence). Deletions cut 8 bases from V and 3 bases from J, with 20 bases between.

V usage is TRBV19 and J usage is TRBJ1-5, with 7 nucleotides matching TRBD1. Looked up from germline, CDR1 is LNHDA and CDR2 is SQIVND (reference sequence). CDR3 length: 18 amino acids. The J segment lost 2 bases and the V segment lost 1 base, leaving 11 bases of the junction unmatched. CDR3 loop: CASSIALRGGAGNQPQHF. CDR3 bases: TGTGCCAGTAGTATAGCCCTACGAGGGGGCGCGGGCAATCAGCCCCAGCATTTT.

The rearrangement links TRBV30 to TRBJ2-7; 9 nucleotides match TRBD2. Unmatched junction bases numbered 5, after V lost 3 bases and J lost 2 bases. Germline CDR1 reads GTSNPN; CDR2 reads SVGIG (reference sequence). This CDR3 is 14 amino acids long. The CDR3 region has the DNA TGTGCCTGGAGGACTAGCGGTAATACCTACGAGCAGTACTTC. It encodes CAWRTSGNTYEQYF.

The V gene is TRBV5-8, the J gene TRBJ1-3, with D tentatively TRBD1 (5 bases). The CDR3 covers 15 residues. Germline V gives CDR1 SGHTS, CDR2 YDEGEE. The V gene lost 4 bases and the J gene lost 0 bases, with 11 bases spanning the gap. The DNA for the CDR3 is TGTGCCAGCAGCCAAGACAGTTACTCTGGAAACACCATATATTTT. This codes for CASSQDSYSGNTIYF.

The chain has TRBV11-2 and TRBJ2-3; D possibly corresponds to TRBD1 (8 bases). The CDR3 is 12 amino acids. With 5 bases removed from V and 9 bases from J, the gap between germline ends came to 12 bases. CDR1 and CDR2 from the germline V gene are SGHAT and FQNNGV. The CDR3 nucleotides are TGTGCCAGCAGCCACAGGGGGGGGACGCAGTATTTT. It encodes CASSHRGGTQYF.

The chain couples TRBV7-6 to TRBJ1-1; the D gene is possibly TRBD1 (6 bases). CDR3 length: 15 residues. The V gene's germline CDR1 is SGHVS and CDR2 FNYEAQ. The germline V and J ends were trimmed by 2 bases and 5 bases, with 15 bases remaining between them. CDR3 protein: CASSLRTGGGTEAFF. The CDR3 bases are TGTGCCAGCAGCTTAAGGACCGGAGGGGGTACTGAAGCTTTCTTT.

For the CDR3, the DNA is TGTGCCAGCAGTGATTCCTACGAGCAGTACTTC. Amino acids: CASSDSYEQYF. The chain has TRBV25-1 and TRBJ2-7; no clear D gene. V lost 3 bases, J lost 1 base, and 1 base lay in between. The germline V gene has CDR1 MGHDK and CDR2 SYGVNS. The CDR3 consists of 11 residues.

The chain joins TRBV28 to TRBJ2-1, with D possibly being TRBD2 (6 bases). This CDR3 is 13 amino acids long. Germline CDR1 is MDHEN and CDR2 is SYDVKM. The V and J ends lost 3 bases and 7 bases respectively, with 10 bases between them. CDR3 nucleotide sequence: TGTGCCAGCAGTTTTGGAGGGATTAATGAGCAGTTCTTC. Residues: CASSFGGINEQFF.

The chain links TRBV6-6 to TRBJ2-2, with D maybe TRBD2 (5 bases). This CDR3 spans 14 amino acids. The germline gives CDR1 MNHNY, CDR2 SVGAGI (reference sequence). V was cut by 2 bases and J by 6 bases, with 10 bases left in between. The CDR3 region has the DNA TGTGCCAGCAGTTACCCGCTCGGGGCCGGGGAGCTGTTTTTT. Translation: CASSYPLGAGELFF.

The V and J genes are TRBV5-1 and TRBJ2-5, with D perhaps TRBD1 or TRBD2 (5 bases each). The CDR3 totals 15 residues. The V and J ends lost 2 bases and 4 bases respectively, with 15 bases between them. Germline V gives CDR1 SGHRS, CDR2 YFSETQ. CDR3 nucleotide sequence: TGCGCCAGCAGCTTAGGTACGGGGCGCCGAGAGACCCAGTACTTC. It specifies CASSLGTGRRETQYF.

The chain combines TRBV6-1 with TRBJ2-7; the match to TRBD2 covers 11 bases. This CDR3 has 16 residues. Per the germline V gene, CDR1 is MNHNS and CDR2 is SASEGT. V lost 1 base and J lost 2; bases outside the gene matches: 4. This chain's CDR3 is CASSEEGTSGPYEQYF. The CDR3, as DNA: TGTGCCAGCAGTGAAGAAGGGACTAGCGGCCCCTACGAGCAGTACTTC.

This chain links TRBV5-6 with TRBJ2-2; 7 bases are shared with TRBD1. This CDR3 contains 16 residues. Unmatched junction bases numbered 5, after V lost 2 bases and J lost 1 base. Germline lookup yields CDR1 SGHDT and CDR2 YYEEEE. CDR3 residues: CASSFRTGWNTGELFF. The CDR3 region has the DNA TGTGCCAGCAGCTTCCGGACAGGATGGAACACCGGGGAGCTGTTTTTT.

This chain joins TRBV7-6 and TRBJ1-1; TRBD1 is a possible D gene (6 bases). Per the germline V gene, CDR1 is SGHVS and CDR2 is FNYEAQ. This CDR3 is 12 amino acids long. V was pared by 5 bases and J by 6 bases, with 10 bases between. The CDR3 sequence is CASSHTGSEAFF. The DNA for the CDR3 is TGTGCCAGCAGCCATACAGGGTCTGAAGCTTTCTTT.

A word on this clone: Other DNA sequences from this sample encode an identical CDR3 as well. J is TRBJ2-3 and V is TRBV7-9; D remains ambiguous. Trimming left V 4 bases short and J 0 bases short, with 2 bases between. Germline assignment: CDR1 SEHNR and CDR2 FQNEAQ (reference sequence). The CDR3 is 12 amino acids. CDR3 DNA sequence: TGTGCCAGCAGCTCAAGCACAGATACGCAGTATTTT. Its protein product is CASSSSTDTQYF.

J is TRBJ2-7 and V is TRBV6-6; D call uncertain. The CDR3 totals 13 residues. V was pared by 5 bases and J by 1 base, with 9 bases between. CDR1 is MNHNY, CDR2 SVGAGI, per germline (reference sequence). CDR3 region: CASSHRVSYEQYF. The DNA for the CDR3 is TGTGCCAGCAGTCACAGAGTTTCCTACGAGCAGTACTTC.

This clone was detected only once. The CDR3 loop is CASSLGGASYEQYF. As DNA, the CDR3 is TGTGCCAGCAGCTTAGGCGGAGCCTCCTACGAGCAGTACTTC. The chain uses TRBV11-2 and TRBJ2-7; D is unclear. Germline V gene data show CDR1 as SGHAT and CDR2 as FQNNGV. The CDR3 spans 14 residues. The ends were cut back, 1 base at V and 0 bases at J, with 7 bases in the middle. Full variable domain (outside the CDR3, taken from reference TRBV11-2 and TRBJ2-7): EAGVAQSPRYKIIEKRQSVAFWCNPISGHATLYWYQQILGQGPKLLIQFQNNGVVDDSQLPKDRFSAERLKGVDSTLKIQPAKLEDSAVYLCASSLGGASYEQYFGPGTRLTVT.

V gene TRBV10-1 combines with J gene TRBJ2-2; tentatively, D is TRBD1 or TRBD2 (5 bases each). The CDR3 covers 16 residues. V was trimmed by 3 bases and J by 6 bases, leaving 17 bases between them. Germline V gives CDR1 WNHNN, CDR2 SYGVQD (reference sequence). CDR3 region: CASSETTGTGPGELFF. The DNA for the CDR3 is TGCGCCAGCAGTGAAACTACCGGGACCGGCCCCGGGGAGCTGTTTTTT.

The genes are TRBV29-1 and TRBJ1-2; 9 nucleotides agree with TRBD1. The CDR3 is 11 residues long. The germline V gene has CDR1 SQVTM and CDR2 ANQGSEA. In DNA form, the CDR3 reads TGCAGTACAGGGGGCGGAGATGGCTACACCTTC. The encoded protein is CSTGGGDGYTF.

The V and J genes are TRBV14 and TRBJ2-7; 11 bases map to TRBD1. CDR1 SGHDN and CDR2 FVKESK come from the germline V gene. The length of the CDR3 is 16 residues. V shed 0 bases and J 4 bases; nucleotides not matched to a gene: 5. Written as DNA, the CDR3 is TGTGCCAGCAGCCAAGATCCGGGACAGGGGGTTTACGAGCAGTACTTC. Amino acids: CASSQDPGQGVYEQYF.

The rearrangement uses TRBV11-2 and TRBJ2-7; D is possibly TRBD1 (6 bases). Trimming removed 6 bases from V and 6 bases from J, with 21 bases in between. From germline, CDR1 is SGHAT and CDR2 FQNNGV. The CDR3 is 15 amino acids. As DNA, the CDR3 is TGTGCCAGCAGGGTCATGAGGGCAGGGGATTTCGAGCAGTACTTC. It translates to CASRVMRAGDFEQYF.